These 18 T cell receptor beta chains came from one sample sequenced in a study of T-cell reconstitution after alpha-beta-depleted transplantation in children. Preparation of the TCRbeta library involved a method that used unique molecular identifiers. TCRdb used MiXCR to reprocess the PCR reads, holding one entry per CDR3 protein. This sample has about 540,000 distinct CDR3 sequences, with roughly 18% found just once. This sample comprised PBMCs from the stem cell graft donor, obtained from the stem cell graft. The receptors derive from a human donor who donated a stem cell graft to a child with acute lymphoblastic leukemia.

In this sample, this clonotype turned up once. The chain uses TRBV18 and TRBJ2-7; 14 bases align to TRBD2. This CDR3 region has 18 residues. Germline V gene data show CDR1 as KGHSH and CDR2 as LQKENI. J lost 4 bases, V lost 4 bases, and 12 bases had no gene match. CDR3 in DNA: TGTGCCAGCTCACTGGGACTAGCGGGAGCCGGAGTGGGGTACGAGCAGTACTTC. Translated, it gives CASSLGLAGAGVGYEQYF.

This clonotype was seen a few times. The CDR3 DNA follows: TGTGCCAGCAGCTTAAGAGGTCGCCATGAGCAGTTCTTC. This gives the protein CASSLRGRHEQFF. V is TRBV7-6 and J is TRBJ2-1; D unresolved. The CDR3 runs 13 residues. Germline-derived CDR1 and CDR2 are SGHVS and FNYEAQ. V shed 2 bases and J shed 8 bases, with 10 bases lying between them.

The V and J genes are TRBV5-5 and TRBJ2-1; D could derive from TRBD1 or TRBD2 (6 bases each). Trimming stripped 4 bases from V and 7 bases from J, with 21 bases between. The CDR3 is made up of 16 amino acids. CDR1 and CDR2 from the germline V gene are SGHKS and YYEKEE (reference sequence). This CDR3 is CASSALPGQGGNEQFF. The CDR3 DNA reads TGTGCCAGCAGCGCCCTTCCGGGCCAAGGGGGGAATGAGCAGTTCTTC.

CDR3 coding DNA: TGTGCCAGCAGCGTAGTTAGCGCCCCTGGTGAGCAGTTCTTC. Amino acid sequence: CASSVVSAPGEQFF. This sequence joins TRBV9 and TRBJ2-1; weak D call: TRBD2 (5 bases). V lost 0 bases, J lost 9 bases, and 13 bases lay in between. Germline V gene sequence: CDR1 SGDLS, CDR2 YYNGEE. This CDR3 region has 14 residues.

The sample holds a few counts of this clonotype. The CDR3, as DNA: TGTGCCAGCAGTGAATGGGGGACAGCCCACTACACCTTC. This translates into CASSEWGTAHYTF. V is TRBV25-1 and J is TRBJ1-2; 7 bases agree with TRBD1. The CDR3 covers 13 residues. The V segment lost 1 base and the J segment 10 bases; nucleotides outside the gene matches: 6. Germline CDR1 reads MGHDK; CDR2 reads SYGVNS.

This rearrangement joins TRBV30 to TRBJ1-1, with D possibly being TRBD1 (5 bases). Trimming left V 4 bases short and J 7 bases short, with 25 bases between. This CDR3 comprises 16 residues. Germline CDR1 reads GTSNPN; CDR2 reads SVGIG (reference sequence). In nucleotides, the CDR3 is TGTGCCTGGACCTTCGCCCCGGGGCCTGGGGATTATGAAGCTTTCTTT. The encoded protein is CAWTFAPGPGDYEAFF.

This clonotype was detected only a few times. The gene calls are TRBV4-2 and TRBJ2-7, with 8 bases fitting TRBD2. Trimming removed 0 bases from V and 5 bases from J; junction bases left unmatched: 6. The length of the CDR3 is 15 residues. The germline gives CDR1 LGHNA, CDR2 YNFKEQ. The CDR3 is CASSQEPAGAHEQYF. In nucleotides, the CDR3 is TGTGCCAGCAGCCAAGAGCCAGCGGGAGCACACGAGCAGTACTTC.

This clonotype has only a few counts. This sequence joins TRBV9 and TRBJ2-5; 7 positions agree with TRBD1. The CDR3 is 14 residues long. Trimming removed 0 bases from V and 5 bases from J; junction bases left unmatched: 4. Germline V gene data show CDR1 as SGDLS and CDR2 as YYNGEE. DNA for the CDR3: TGTGCCAGCAGCGTAGAGGGGGCGAGGGAGACCCAGTACTTC. This sequence encodes CASSVEGARETQYF.

This clonotype was counted between two and nine times. The chain uses TRBV5-1 and TRBJ2-3, with 11 bases fitting TRBD1. The CDR3 is made up of 16 amino acids. J was trimmed by 4 bases and V by 1 base; bases with no gene match: 5. Per germline, CDR1 SGHRS and CDR2 YFSETQ. Here the CDR3 reads CASSLPRTGGADTQYF. CDR3 nucleotide sequence: TGCGCCAGCAGCTTGCCCCGGACAGGGGGCGCAGATACGCAGTATTTT.

V and J are TRBV3-1 and TRBJ2-7, with D unresolved. The CDR3 sequence is 15 residues long. Germline V gene sequence: CDR1 LGHDT, CDR2 YNNKEL (reference sequence). V was cut by 1 base and J by 2 bases, with 12 bases left in between. CDR3 in DNA: TGTGCCAGCAGCCAAGCCGCTGCCCCCACCTACGAGCAGTACTTC. Its protein is CASSQAAAPTYEQYF.

This clonotype has at least ten counts. The rearrangement uses TRBV29-1 and TRBJ2-7; D is unclear. CDR1 SQVTM and CDR2 ANQGSEA come from the germline V gene. V lost 3 bases, J lost 2 bases, and 8 bases lay in between. This CDR3 contains 12 residues. CDR3 DNA: TGCAGCGTTGAGAACTCTCCCTACGAGCAGTACTTC. Translation gives CSVENSPYEQYF.

This clonotype was counted between two and nine times. The rearrangement uses TRBV7-8 and TRBJ2-1; D is unresolved. V gave up 1 base and J gave up 3 bases, with 10 bases separating them. Germline values: CDR1 SGHVS, CDR2 FQNEAQ. The CDR3 is 15 amino acids. CDR3 residues: CASSLVSNYYNEQFF. The CDR3 DNA follows: TGTGCCAGCAGCTTAGTTTCGAACTACTACAATGAGCAGTTCTTC.

This sequence joins TRBV12-3 or TRBV12-4 and TRBJ2-1; D unclear. This CDR3 spans 17 amino acids. Trimming removed 3 bases from V and 0 bases from J, with 15 bases in between. This chain's CDR3 is CASSFPSRYDSYNEQFF. For the CDR3, the DNA is TGTGCCAGCAGTTTCCCTTCCAGATACGACTCCTACAATGAGCAGTTCTTC.

The rearrangement links TRBV7-2 to TRBJ1-5; 9 positions match TRBD1. Germline trimming cut 5 bases from V and 7 bases from J; bases unmatched to any gene: 9. CDR1 is SGHTA, CDR2 FQGNSA, per germline. The CDR3 runs to 15 residues. CDR3 sequence reads: CASSPEGTGRQPQHF. For the CDR3, the DNA is TGTGCCAGCAGCCCCGAGGGGACAGGGAGACAGCCCCAGCATTTT. The full variable domain, its missing parts supplied by reference TRBV7-2 and TRBJ1-5, is GAGVSQSPSNKVTEKGKDVELRCDPISGHTALYWYRQSLGQGLEFLIYFQGNSAPDKSGLPSDRFSAERTGGSVSTLTIQRTQQEDSAVYLCASSPEGTGRQPQHFGDGTRLSIL.

In this sample, this clonotype turned up a few times. This chain uses TRBV11-2 with TRBJ1-4, with TRBD1 identical over 9 bases. Germline values: CDR1 SGHAT, CDR2 FQNNGV. With V trimmed by 5 bases and J by 7 bases, 5 bases remained unmatched. The CDR3 has 14 residues. In DNA form, the CDR3 reads TGTGCCAGCAGCATACAGGGGGCAGGTGAAAAACTGTTTTTT. This encodes CASSIQGAGEKLFF.

The chain combines TRBV5-1 with TRBJ2-6, with no clear D. The CDR3 consists of 15 residues. CDR1 is SGHRS and CDR2 is YFSETQ in the germline V gene. The V and J ends lost 0 bases and 4 bases respectively, with 8 bases between them. CDR3 residues: CASSLVISGANVLTF. In nucleotides, the CDR3 is TGCGCCAGCAGCTTGGTAATTTCAGGGGCCAACGTCCTGACTTTC.

V gene TRBV4-1 combines with J gene TRBJ2-3; tentative D call: TRBD2 (6 bases). V was shortened by 4 bases and J by 2 bases, with 16 bases between the two germline ends. The CDR3 sequence is 16 residues long. From germline, CDR1 is MGHRA and CDR2 YSYEKL. CDR3 residues: CASSRPLAKNTDTQYF. The DNA of the CDR3 is TGCGCCAGCAGCCGCCCCCTAGCGAAAAACACAGATACGCAGTATTTT.

This clonotype was counted only a few times. CDR3 coding DNA: TGTGCCAGCAGCCCCCTGAGGTGGGAGGGCCGGTACGAGCAGTACTTC. Translating gives CASSPLRWEGRYEQYF. The chain recombines TRBV11-2 with TRBJ2-7; 7 bases line up with TRBD2. CDR3 length: 16 amino acids. Germline CDR1 and CDR2: SGHAT and FQNNGV. The J segment lost 4 bases and the V segment lost 5 bases, leaving 14 bases of the junction unmatched.